A single sample gave rise to the 29 T cell receptor beta chains below, sequenced in a study of blood T cell repertoires in COVID-19 (dated by TCRdb to between 2020 and 2021). Library preparation employed the immunoSEQ multiplex PCR assay. The source is immuneACCESS, and TCRdb retained only in-frame sequences with V and J called. Part of the clones is not carried over; for the studies checked, unresolved V genes explain less than half of this, and the remainder is unexplained. This sample lists 150,000 or so clones; roughly 80% were detected once. The leading ten clones occupy about 9.2% of the sample. Sequencing used PBMCs or T cells enriched from blood (not recorded which). The receptors derive from a man aged 45-60 years who had recovered from COVID-19.

The CDR3, as DNA: TGTGCCAGCAGTTACACTAGGGACTCCTACGAGCAGTACTTC. Encoded protein: CASSYTRDSYEQYF. The rearrangement joins TRBV6-5 to TRBJ2-7; TRBD2 is a possible D gene (5 bases). V lost 2 bases, J lost 0 bases, and 8 bases lay in between. This CDR3 is built from 14 residues. Germline CDR1 MNHEY, CDR2 SVGAGI.

The V call is TRBV28, the J call TRBJ1-5; a possible D gene is TRBD1 (5 bases). The CDR3 has 12 amino acids. The V gene lost 5 bases and the J gene lost 4 bases, with 6 bases spanning the gap. Germline CDR1 MDHEN, CDR2 SYDVKM. In DNA, the CDR3 is TGTGCCAGCAGTGGGGGGAATCAGCCCCAGCATTTT. Amino acid sequence: CASSGGNQPQHF.

This clone turned up a few times. The germline gene is not matched at one end of the junction; a read error may be the cause. CDR3 nucleotides: TGCGCCACCAGTCGGGGGGGTTCCTACAATGAGCAGTTCTTC. Translated, it gives CATSRGGSYNEQFF. The chain links TRBV10-1 to TRBJ2-1; 8 nucleotides match TRBD2. Germline lookup yields CDR1 WNHNN and CDR2 SYGVQD (reference sequence). This CDR3 is 14 amino acids long.

The V call is TRBV9, the J call TRBJ2-3; D is perhaps TRBD2 (6 bases). CDR1 SGDLS and CDR2 YYNGEE come from the germline V gene. The CDR3 length is 12 residues. Trimming left V 3 bases short and J 15 bases short, with 17 bases between. The CDR3 here is CASSAEEGLPYF. DNA of the CDR3: TGTGCCAGCAGCGCAGAAGAGGGACTCCCTTATTTT.

The chain recombines TRBV3-1 (or the pseudogene TRBV3-2) with TRBJ2-1, with 10 positions matching TRBD1. Looked up from germline, CDR1 is LGHDT and CDR2 is YNNKEL (reference sequence). This CDR3 contains 15 residues. V lost 0 bases to trimming and J lost 7 bases; unmatched junction nucleotides: 3. This CDR3 is CASSQDGTGENEQFF. CDR3 coding DNA: TGTGCCAGCAGCCAAGATGGGACAGGGGAGAATGAGCAGTTCTTC.

CDR3 DNA: TGTGCCACCAGCACAGAGGTGACAGGGGGTTACAATGAGCAGTTCTTC. Protein sequence: CATSTEVTGGYNEQFF. The V call is TRBV15, the J call TRBJ2-1, with TRBD1 matching 9 bases. This CDR3 region has 16 residues. V lost 4 bases, J lost 4 bases, and 8 bases stayed unmatched. Germline V gene data show CDR1 as LNHNV and CDR2 as YYDKDF (reference sequence). The variable domain in full, completed from reference TRBV15 and TRBJ2-1, reads DAMVIQNPRYQVTQFGKPVTLSCSQTLNHNVMYWYQQKSSQAPKLLFHYYDKDFNNEADTPDNFQSRRPNTSFCFLDIRSPGLGDTAMYLCATSTEVTGGYNEQFFGPGTRLTVL.

The chain employs TRBV7-3 and TRBJ1-1; TRBD1 matches at 10 bases. Germline V lookup: CDR1 SGHTA, CDR2 FQGTGA. J was trimmed by 2 bases and V by 2 bases; bases with no gene match: 8. This CDR3 has 17 residues. CDR3 nucleotides: TGTGCCAGCAGCTTATATGCTGGGACAGGGGCAAACACTGAAGCTTTCTTT. This encodes CASSLYAGTGANTEAFF.

The chain has TRBV4-3 and TRBJ1-6, with no clear D. Germline CDR1 and CDR2: LGHNA and YSLEER. V lost 0 bases, J lost 0 bases, and 9 bases lay in between. The CDR3 totals 17 residues. CDR3 residues: CASSQEKGSSYNSPLHF. The CDR3 region has the DNA TGCGCCAGCAGCCAAGAGAAAGGGAGCTCCTATAATTCACCCCTCCACTTT.

The CDR3 protein is CASSSRTGFNSPLHF. CDR3 DNA sequence: TGTGCCAGCAGTTCCCGGACAGGGTTTAATTCACCCCTCCACTTT. The chain uses TRBV6-6 and TRBJ1-6, with 8 bases identical to TRBD1. The CDR3 is made up of 15 amino acids. With V trimmed by 4 bases and J by 6 bases, 5 bases remained unmatched. Germline V gene lookup returns CDR1 MNHNY and CDR2 SVGAGI (reference sequence).

The J gene is TRBJ1-5, the V gene TRBV10-3; TRBD1 aligns across 10 bases. The junction had 0 bases not matched to a gene; V was cut back by 2 bases and J by 5 bases. CDR3 length: 14 residues. CDR1 is ENHRY and CDR2 is SYGVKD in the germline V gene. Written as DNA, the CDR3 is TGTGCCATCAGTGAGGGACAGGGGGATCAGCCCCAGCATTTT. Translation: CAISEGQGDQPQHF.

CDR3 loop: CASSVSSASNGYTF. The CDR3 bases are TGTGCCAGCAGCGTATCAAGCGCTTCCAATGGCTACACCTTC. The chain is built from TRBV6-5 and TRBJ1-2; D is unresolved. The CDR3 is 14 amino acids. The germline V gene has CDR1 MNHEY and CDR2 SVGAGI. V was shortened by 6 bases and J by 6 bases, with 17 bases between the two germline ends.

The rearrangement uses TRBV5-1 and TRBJ1-3, with D possibly TRBD1 on 5 matching bases. Germline V gene sequence: CDR1 SGHRS, CDR2 YFSETQ. The CDR3 runs 17 residues. Trimming shortened V by 2 bases and J by 1 base, and 16 bases separated the two germline ends. The CDR3, as DNA: TGCGCCAGCAGCTTACAGGCATGGAGTGTATCTGGAAACACCATATATTTT. Translating it yields CASSLQAWSVSGNTIYF. Full variable domain (remainder filled in from reference TRBV5-1 and TRBJ1-3): KAGVTQTPRYLIKTRGQQVTLSCSPISGHRSVSWYQQTPGQGLQFLFEYFSETQRNKGNFPGRFSGRQFSNSRSEMNVSTLELGDSALYLCASSLQAWSVSGNTIYFGEGSWLTVV.

The chain is built from TRBV21-1 and TRBJ1-5; the table gives TRBD1 as D, unverified against the DNA. TRBV21-1 is a pseudogene locus. CDR3 length equals 16 residues. The DNA for the CDR3 is TGTGCCAGCAGCAAAGAGGGGGACAGTTCCAATCAGCCCCAGCATTTT. Protein sequence: CASSKEGDSSNQPQHF.

V and J are TRBV28 and TRBJ1-3; TRBD1 matches 9 bases. The V gene's germline CDR1 is MDHEN and CDR2 SYDVKM. This CDR3 has 16 residues. The trim removed 6 bases at V and 2 bases at J, leaving 8 bases unmatched. The CDR3 sequence is CASSHPGQGAGNTIYF. CDR3 DNA sequence: TGTGCCAGCAGCCACCCGGGACAGGGCGCTGGAAACACCATATATTTT.

The V gene is TRBV7-9, the J gene TRBJ1-3; D is possibly TRBD1 (5 bases). The CDR3 loop spans 15 amino acids. V was pared by 5 bases and J by 0 bases, with 11 bases between. CDR1 SEHNR and CDR2 FQNEAQ come from the germline V gene (reference sequence). CDR3 residues: CASSADGHSGNTIYF. CDR3 coding DNA: TGTGCCAGCAGCGCTGACGGACACTCTGGAAACACCATATATTTT.

CDR3 region: CASSPRDTSYGYTF. CDR3 coding DNA: TGTGCCAGCAGTCCACGGGACACCAGCTATGGCTACACCTTC. The rearrangement uses TRBV28 and TRBJ1-2, with a possible D match to TRBD1 (6 bases). V was pared by 5 bases and J by 4 bases, with 14 bases between. The CDR3 totals 14 residues. The germline V gene encodes CDR1 MDHEN and CDR2 SYDVKM.

The chain is built from TRBV7-9 and TRBJ1-3; D is ambiguous. Germline V gene lookup returns CDR1 SEHNR and CDR2 FQNEAQ (reference sequence). Trimming cost V 0 bases and J 4 bases, with 7 bases left between them. The CDR3 runs 14 residues. As DNA, the CDR3 is TGTGCCAGCAGCTTAGCGGCAGAAGGAAACACCATATATTTT. It specifies CASSLAAEGNTIYF.

This clone appeared a few times. This chain links TRBV20-1 with TRBJ1-5; no definite D call. The CDR3 loop spans 15 amino acids. Germline CDR1 and CDR2: DFQATT and SNEGSKA (reference sequence). V gave up 6 bases and J gave up 0 bases, with 15 bases separating them. Written as DNA, the CDR3 is TGCAGTGCGAGTTCCTGGGCTTATAGCAATCAGCCCCAGCATTTT. Its protein product is CSASSWAYSNQPQHF.

This clone was counted a few times. V is TRBV27 and J is TRBJ1-2, with 11 nucleotides matching TRBD1. With V trimmed by 6 bases and J by 8 bases, 5 bases remained unmatched. This CDR3 spans 13 amino acids. The V gene's germline CDR1 is MNHEY and CDR2 SMNVEV (reference sequence). This chain's CDR3 is CASRGDRGNGYTF. DNA for the CDR3: TGTGCCAGCAGGGGGGACAGGGGGAACGGCTACACCTTC.

This chain uses TRBV7-2 with TRBJ1-2; D might be TRBD1 (6 bases). The CDR3 is made up of 13 amino acids. V was cut by 8 bases and J by 4 bases, with 14 bases left in between. Germline CDR1 and CDR2: SGHTA and FQGNSA. The CDR3 spells CASEGGALYGYTF. The CDR3 DNA follows: TGTGCCAGCGAGGGGGGGGCCCTCTATGGCTACACCTTC.

The rearrangement joins TRBV19 to TRBJ1-5, with 7 bases identical to TRBD1. Germline assignment: CDR1 LNHDA and CDR2 SQIVND (reference sequence). V was clipped by 6 bases and J by 2 bases; unmatched bases: 7. The CDR3 consists of 15 residues. DNA of the CDR3: TGTGCCAGTAGCGTGACAGGGTCTGGCAATCAGCCCCAGCATTTT. This translates into CASSVTGSGNQPQHF.

The CDR3 DNA reads as TGTGCCAGCAGCTTAGGTGGACAGGTGAGCTCCTACAATGAGCAGTTCTTC. As protein: CASSLGGQVSSYNEQFF. V gene TRBV11-3 combines with J gene TRBJ2-1; 7 bases align to TRBD1. The CDR3 consists of 17 residues. Germline CDR1 reads SGHNT; CDR2 reads YENEEA. V lost 1 base to trimming and J lost 0 bases; unmatched junction nucleotides: 6.

This clone was observed a single time. This chain links TRBV29-1 with TRBJ2-3; no definite D call. Per the germline V gene, CDR1 is SQVTM and CDR2 is ANQGSEA. Between the trimmed V and J ends, which lost 0 bases and 4 bases, there was a span of 5 bases. The CDR3 spans 12 residues. CDR3 DNA sequence: TGCAGCGTTGAAGAAGCCGCAGATACGCAGTATTTT. It codes for CSVEEAADTQYF.

The CDR3 sequence: CASSAPSGLNTEAFF. CDR3 bases: TGTGCCAGCAGCGCCCCGTCGGGGTTGAACACTGAAGCTTTCTTT. The J gene is TRBJ1-1, the V gene TRBV9; D gene uncertain. Germline V lookup: CDR1 SGDLS, CDR2 YYNGEE. The CDR3 extends over 15 amino acids. The ends were cut back, 3 bases at V and 0 bases at J, with 12 bases in the middle.

The CDR3 sequence: CASSTSGTSGGSYNEQFF. The CDR3 region has the DNA TGTGCCAGCAGCACATCCGGGACTAGCGGGGGGAGCTACAATGAGCAGTTCTTC. The V and J genes are TRBV9 and TRBJ2-1, with 15 bases fitting TRBD2. Germline loops: CDR1 SGDLS, CDR2 YYNGEE. This CDR3 region has 18 residues. Trimming removed 4 bases from V and 3 bases from J; junction bases left unmatched: 8.

The rearrangement joins TRBV12-5 to TRBJ2-3, with D perhaps TRBD2 (5 bases). Trimming removed 6 bases from V and 0 bases from J, with 13 bases in between. The CDR3 contains 15 residues. Germline CDR1 LGHNT, CDR2 FRNRAP. The CDR3 bases are TGTGCTAGTGGGACGGGGAGAACTAGCACAGATACGCAGTATTTT. Residues: CASGTGRTSTDTQYF. The whole variable domain, filled in from reference TRBV12-5 and TRBJ2-3, reads DARVTQTPRHKVTEMGQEVTMRCQPILGHNTVFWYRQTMMQGLELLAYFRNRAPLDDSGMPKDRFSAEMPDATLATLKIQPSEPRDSAVYFCASGTGRTSTDTQYFGPGTRLTVL.

The rearrangement links TRBV9 to TRBJ2-3, with a possible D match to TRBD1 (5 bases). Germline V gene data show CDR1 as SGDLS and CDR2 as YYNGEE. The CDR3 has 13 amino acids. V was cut by 0 bases and J by 8 bases, with 10 bases left in between. In DNA, the CDR3 is TGTGCCAGCAGCGTAGACCTGCAGGGTACGCAGTATTTT. Translated, it gives CASSVDLQGTQYF.

The chain is built from TRBV19 and TRBJ1-6; D may be TRBD1 (5 bases). Trimming cost V 1 base and J 7 bases, with 14 bases left between them. The CDR3 is made up of 16 amino acids. Germline-derived CDR1 and CDR2 are LNHDA and SQIVND (reference sequence). This CDR3 reads CASSIGGRVMNSPLHF. In DNA, the CDR3 is TGTGCCAGTAGTATAGGGGGCAGGGTGATGAATTCACCCCTCCACTTT.

This chain joins TRBV9 and TRBJ2-5; D may be TRBD1 (6 bases). The end of the DNA is better explained by TRBJ2-7, so the J call may be wrong. The length of the CDR3 is 14 residues. CDR1 is SGDLS and CDR2 is YYNGEE in the germline V gene. The CDR3 here is CATNIRQVWREQYF. The DNA of the CDR3 is TGTGCCACCAACATACGACAGGTCTGGCGCGAGCAGTACTTC.